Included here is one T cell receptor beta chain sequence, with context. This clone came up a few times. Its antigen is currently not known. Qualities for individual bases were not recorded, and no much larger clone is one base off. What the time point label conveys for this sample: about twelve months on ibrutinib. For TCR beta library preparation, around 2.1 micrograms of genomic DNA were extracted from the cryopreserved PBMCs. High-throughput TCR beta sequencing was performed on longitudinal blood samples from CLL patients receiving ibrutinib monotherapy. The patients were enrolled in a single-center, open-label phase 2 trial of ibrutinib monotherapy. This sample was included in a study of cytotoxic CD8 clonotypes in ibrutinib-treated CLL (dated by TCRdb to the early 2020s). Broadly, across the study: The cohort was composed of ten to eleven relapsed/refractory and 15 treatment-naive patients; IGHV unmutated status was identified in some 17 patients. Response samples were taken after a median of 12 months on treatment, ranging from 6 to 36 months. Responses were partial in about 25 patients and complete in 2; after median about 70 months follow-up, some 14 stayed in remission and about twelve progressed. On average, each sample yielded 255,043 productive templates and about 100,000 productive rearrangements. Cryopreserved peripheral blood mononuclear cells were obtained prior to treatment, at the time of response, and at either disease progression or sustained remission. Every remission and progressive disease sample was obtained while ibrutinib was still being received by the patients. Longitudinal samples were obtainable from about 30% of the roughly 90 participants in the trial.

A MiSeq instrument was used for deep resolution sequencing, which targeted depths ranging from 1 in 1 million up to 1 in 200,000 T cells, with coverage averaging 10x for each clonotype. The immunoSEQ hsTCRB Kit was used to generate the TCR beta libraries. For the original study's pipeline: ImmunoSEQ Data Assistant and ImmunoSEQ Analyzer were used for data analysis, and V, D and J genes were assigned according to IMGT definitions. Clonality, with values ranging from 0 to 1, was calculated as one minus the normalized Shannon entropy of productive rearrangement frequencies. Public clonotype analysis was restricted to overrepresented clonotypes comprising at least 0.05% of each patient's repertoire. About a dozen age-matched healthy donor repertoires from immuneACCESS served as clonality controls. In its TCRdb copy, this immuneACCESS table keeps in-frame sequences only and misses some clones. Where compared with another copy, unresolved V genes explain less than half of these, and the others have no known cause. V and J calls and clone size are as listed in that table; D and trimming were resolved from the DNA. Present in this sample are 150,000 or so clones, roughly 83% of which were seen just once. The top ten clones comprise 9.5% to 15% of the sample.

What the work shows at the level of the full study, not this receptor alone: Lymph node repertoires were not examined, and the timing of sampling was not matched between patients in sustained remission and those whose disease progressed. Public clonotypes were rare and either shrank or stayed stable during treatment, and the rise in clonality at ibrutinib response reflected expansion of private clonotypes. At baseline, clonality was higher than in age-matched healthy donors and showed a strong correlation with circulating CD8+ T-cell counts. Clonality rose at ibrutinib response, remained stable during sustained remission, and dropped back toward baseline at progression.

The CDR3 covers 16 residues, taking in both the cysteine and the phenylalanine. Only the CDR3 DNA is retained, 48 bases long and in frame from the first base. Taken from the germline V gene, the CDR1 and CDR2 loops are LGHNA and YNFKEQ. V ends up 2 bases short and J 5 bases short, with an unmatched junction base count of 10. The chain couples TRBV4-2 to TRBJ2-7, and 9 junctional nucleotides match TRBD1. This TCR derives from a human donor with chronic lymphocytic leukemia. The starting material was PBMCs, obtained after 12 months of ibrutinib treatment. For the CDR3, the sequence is CASSQTDRGTGNEQYF. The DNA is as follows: TGTGCCAGCAGCCAAACGGACAGGGGAACTGGCAACGAGCAGTACTTC.